The 7 T cell receptor beta chains below all came from one sample that was sequenced in a study of cytomegalovirus exposure and HLA in healthy donors. Use of 60 Vbeta and 13 Jbeta primers characterized the PCR. Profiled with immunoSEQ multiplex PCR; TCRdb holds only in-frame clones, not every one. The data show about 200,000 clones, roughly 79% seen once. The material sequenced was PBMCs. The receptors come from a man aged 18 to 29 in good health and CMV-seronegative.

Remarks on this clone: At one end the junction does not follow the germline gene, possibly because of a read error. The gene calls are TRBV7-7 and TRBJ2-5, with D possibly matching TRBD1 (5 bases). The CDR3 covers 14 residues. Germline lookup yields CDR1 SSHAT and CDR2 FNYEAQ (reference sequence). In DNA form, the CDR3 reads TGTGCTAGCAGCTCGGGCAGGGTCAGGGAGACCCAGTACTTC. This codes for CASSSGRVRETQYF.

This rearrangement joins TRBV5-1 to TRBJ1-1, with no clear D. Between the trimmed V and J ends, which lost 0 bases and 1 base, there was a span of 13 bases. Per germline, CDR1 SGHRS and CDR2 YFSETQ. The CDR3 contains 16 residues. CDR3 sequence: CASSLAGGGGNTEAFF. In nucleotides, the CDR3 is TGCGCCAGCAGCTTGGCCGGTGGAGGCGGGAACACTGAAGCTTTCTTT.

The chain is built from TRBV6-5 and TRBJ2-1, with 7 bases lining up with TRBD2. This CDR3 is built from 15 residues. Trimming cost V 2 bases and J 2 bases; bases outside gene matches: 3. From germline, CDR1 is MNHEY and CDR2 SVGAGI. CDR3 in DNA: TGTGCCAGCAGTTACGCTAGCGGTACCTACAATGAGCAGTTCTTC. It is translated as CASSYASGTYNEQFF.

The rearrangement joins TRBV6-6 to TRBJ2-7, with 7 bases matching TRBD1. V lost 10 bases and J lost 3; bases outside the gene matches: 9. The CDR3 sequence is 13 residues long. Germline V CDR1 and CDR2: MNHNY, SVGAGI (reference sequence). The CDR3 sequence is CATTGAGNYEQYF. The CDR3 DNA is TGTGCCACTACAGGGGCAGGGAACTACGAGCAGTACTTC.

The V and J genes are TRBV6-6 and TRBJ1-2; 7 bases are a match to TRBD1. Germline assignment: CDR1 MNHNY and CDR2 SVGAGI (reference sequence). V trimming: 0 bases; J trimming: 5 bases; junction bases outside the gene matches: 6. The CDR3 totals 15 residues. The CDR3, as DNA: TGTGCCAGCAGTTACTCCGGACAGGTGATATATGGCTACACCTTC. Amino acid sequence: CASSYSGQVIYGYTF.

The J gene is TRBJ1-5, the V gene TRBV7-9; D might be TRBD1 (6 bases). Trimming took off 5 bases at V and 3 bases at J, with 14 bases between the two ends. The CDR3 consists of 15 residues. CDR1 is SEHNR and CDR2 is FQNEAQ in the germline V gene (reference sequence). The CDR3 sequence is CASSRDGQLNQPQHF. In nucleotides, the CDR3 is TGTGCCAGCAGCCGTGACGGACAGCTCAATCAGCCCCAGCATTTT.

This clone was picked up a small number of times. This sequence joins TRBV2 and TRBJ2-3; the match to TRBD1 covers 9 bases. Germline assignment: CDR1 SNHLY and CDR2 FYNNEI. V was clipped by 6 bases and J by 4 bases; unmatched bases: 17. This CDR3 region has 18 residues. As DNA, the CDR3 is TGTGCCAGCAGCTTAACCACAGGGGGCGTCGGGACCTCAGATACGCAGTATTTT. As protein: CASSLTTGGVGTSDTQYF.